The 17 T cell receptor beta chains given below trace back to one sample, sequenced in a study of cytomegalovirus exposure and HLA in healthy donors. This PCR relied on a set of 60 Vbeta primers and 13 Jbeta primers. Only in-frame clones appear in the TCRdb table, and some are missing; sequencing was by immunoSEQ multiplex PCR. In all, the sample yields 35,000 to 50,000 clones. Sequencing was performed on PBMCs. The receptors shown here come from a woman in her 30s in good health and CMV-seropositive.

The J gene is TRBJ1-1, the V gene TRBV6-1, with 8 bases aligning to TRBD1. The V and J ends lost 4 bases and 7 bases, in that order; junction bases with no gene match: 5. The germline V gene has CDR1 MNHNS and CDR2 SASEGT. The CDR3 loop spans 13 amino acids. CDR3 sequence (DNA): TGTGCCAGCAGTGCTCAGGGGGCTGGTGAAGCTTTCTTT. Translation: CASSAQGAGEAFF.

This chain uses TRBV4-2 with TRBJ2-1; the match to TRBD2 covers 8 bases. The V segment lost 8 bases and the J segment 7 bases; nucleotides outside the gene matches: 7. Germline CDR1 reads LGHNA; CDR2 reads YNFKEQ. This CDR3 region has 13 residues. CDR3 in DNA: TGTGCCAGCCGCCCGGGAGGGGGGAATGAGCAGTTCTTC. It is translated as CASRPGGGNEQFF.

The V gene is TRBV6-1, the J gene TRBJ1-5, with 8 bases identical to TRBD1. The germline V gene encodes CDR1 MNHNS and CDR2 SASEGT. Unmatched junction bases numbered 0, after V lost 6 bases and J lost 2 bases. This CDR3 region has 13 residues. The CDR3 nucleotides are TGTGCCAGCAGGGGACAGGGCAATCAGCCCCAGCATTTT. This sequence encodes CASRGQGNQPQHF.

This chain connects TRBV4-2 to TRBJ2-4; D remains unclear. The CDR3 runs 15 residues. The V and J ends lost 0 bases and 0 bases respectively, with 6 bases between them. Germline values: CDR1 LGHNA, CDR2 YNFKEQ. CDR3 region: CASSQDRLAKNIQYF. The CDR3 coding sequence is TGTGCCAGCAGCCAAGATCGTCTAGCCAAAAACATTCAGTACTTC.

The CDR3 here is CASSLVTGQGRNEQYF. CDR3 nucleotides: TGCGCCAGCAGCTTGGTGACGGGACAGGGGCGCAACGAGCAGTACTTC. The V call is TRBV5-1, the J call TRBJ2-7; 10 nucleotides align to TRBD1. The CDR3 sequence is 16 residues long. J gave up 5 bases and V 0 bases, and 8 bases lay outside the gene matches. Per germline, CDR1 SGHRS and CDR2 YFSETQ.

The chain carries TRBV5-1 and TRBJ1-2; 10 nucleotides line up with TRBD1. Germline-derived CDR1 and CDR2 are SGHRS and YFSETQ. V dropped 5 bases and J dropped 7; count of bases not matched to a gene: 8. This CDR3 spans 14 amino acids. CDR3 coding DNA: TGCGCCAGCAGATACGCCGGGACAGGGGCTGGCTACACCTTC. Translating it yields CASRYAGTGAGYTF.

The chain carries TRBV2 and TRBJ2-7, with D tentatively TRBD1 (5 bases). The ends were cut back, 6 bases at V and 5 bases at J, with 20 bases in the middle. The germline V gene has CDR1 SNHLY and CDR2 FYNNEI. This CDR3 is 15 amino acids long. CDR3 coding DNA: TGTGCCAGCAGGACTTGGGGCAGGGAACTCCACGAGCAGTACTTC. Its protein product is CASRTWGRELHEQYF. Filled out from reference TRBV2 and TRBJ2-7, the complete variable domain reads EPEVTQTPSHQVTQMGQEVILRCVPISNHLYFYWYRQILGQKVEFLVSFYNNEISEKSEIFDDQFSVERPDGSNFTLKIRSTKLEDSAMYFCASRTWGRELHEQYFGPGTRLTVT.

The chain recombines TRBV7-9 with TRBJ2-7, with a tentative D call TRBD2 (5 bases). Trimming shortened V by 5 bases and J by 4 bases, and 12 bases separated the two germline ends. The CDR3 sequence is 13 residues long. The germline V gene has CDR1 SEHNR and CDR2 FQNEAQ (reference sequence). The CDR3 loop is CASSLGEGYEQYF. CDR3 sequence (DNA): TGTGCCAGCAGCCTAGGAGAGGGATACGAGCAGTACTTC.

The chain carries TRBV9 and TRBJ1-1, with TRBD1 matching 8 bases. The V segment lost 1 base and the J segment 5 bases; nucleotides outside the gene matches: 7. Germline lookup yields CDR1 SGDLS and CDR2 YYNGEE. This CDR3 comprises 15 residues. The CDR3 coding sequence is TGTGCCAGCAGCGTACCAGACAGGGGTTGGACTGAAGCTTTCTTT. Amino acids: CASSVPDRGWTEAFF.

The chain joins TRBV15 to TRBJ1-5; D is possibly TRBD1 (6 bases). The germline gives CDR1 LNHNV, CDR2 YYDKDF (reference sequence). The CDR3 is made up of 13 amino acids. V lost 8 bases to trimming and J lost 4 bases, with 12 bases between them. CDR3 in DNA: TGTGCCACCGCACAGGGTACTAATCAGCCCCAGCATTTT. This translates into CATAQGTNQPQHF.

As to this clone: The DNA is omitted, as the CDR3 cannot be located on it reliably, and the CDR3 follows TCRdb's listing. The chain links TRBV2 to TRBJ1-4; the table names TRBD1, a call not compared with the DNA. The CDR3 length is 17 residues, termini included. Germline assignment: CDR1 SNHLY and CDR2 FYNNEI. CDR3 residues: CASCTSGPGQVNEKLFF.

The chain joins TRBV7-9 to TRBJ2-3, with D uncertain. The V end was cut by 5 bases, the J end by 4 bases, with 7 bases between. The CDR3 runs to 12 residues. CDR1 is SEHNR, CDR2 FQNEAQ, per germline (reference sequence). The CDR3 reads CASSPYPDTQYF. The CDR3 nucleotides are TGTGCCAGCAGCCCTTATCCAGATACGCAGTATTTT. Combining the CDR3 with reference TRBV7-9 and TRBJ2-3 gives the whole variable domain DTGVSQNPRHKITKRGQNVTFRCDPISEHNRLYWYRQTLGQGPEFLTYFQNEAQLEKSRLLSDRFSAERPKGSFSTLEIQRTEQGDSAMYLCASSPYPDTQYFGPGTRLTVL.

The chain recombines TRBV7-2 with TRBJ2-5, with a weak D call TRBD2 (5 bases). V lost 5 bases to trimming and J lost 3 bases, with 13 bases between them. The germline gives CDR1 SGHTA, CDR2 FQGNSA. This CDR3 region has 14 residues. CDR3 sequence reads: CASSPGFAEETQYF. The CDR3 coding sequence is TGTGCCAGCAGCCCGGGGTTTGCGGAAGAGACCCAGTACTTC.

The J gene is TRBJ1-2, the V gene TRBV5-4; D is ambiguous. The CDR3 has 14 amino acids. Between the trimmed V and J ends, which lost 3 bases and 0 bases, there was a span of 9 bases. The germline gives CDR1 SGHNT, CDR2 YYREEE (reference sequence). The CDR3 here is CASSSAGSNYGYTF. The CDR3 nucleotides are TGTGCCAGCAGCTCCGCGGGCTCTAACTATGGCTACACCTTC.

The J gene is TRBJ2-3, the V gene TRBV19; possible D gene TRBD2, 6 bases. Per the germline V gene, CDR1 is LNHDA and CDR2 is SQIVND (reference sequence). The CDR3 has 15 residues. V was shortened by 8 bases and J by 14 bases, with 29 bases between the two germline ends. CDR3 residues: CASSRTQQGTSSVYF. The CDR3 region has the DNA TGTGCCAGTTCACGCACCCAGCAAGGGACTTCGAGCGTGTATTTT.

The chain has TRBV6-5 and TRBJ2-7, with D maybe TRBD1 (6 bases). The CDR3 has 14 amino acids. Germline loops: CDR1 MNHEY, CDR2 SVGAGI. V dropped 1 base and J dropped 6 bases, with 13 bases sitting between them. The CDR3 nucleotides are TGTGCCAGCAGTTACTGGTCAGGGGTGAGCGAGCAGTACTTC. Protein sequence: CASSYWSGVSEQYF.

The chain carries TRBV7-9 and TRBJ1-1, with 8 bases matching TRBD1. After removal of 3 bases from V and 5 bases from J, the junction contained 8 bases not matched to a gene. Germline V CDR1 and CDR2: SEHNR, FQNEAQ (reference sequence). This CDR3 has 15 amino acids. CDR3 residues: CASSFGQGQRTEAFF. CDR3 DNA: TGTGCCAGCAGCTTTGGACAGGGACAGAGGACTGAAGCTTTCTTT.